Listed here are 5 T cell receptor beta chains from one sample, sequenced in a study of T cells in Graves' hyperthyroidism and ophthalmopathy. The source material, RNA transcripts, was used to amplify TCR beta CDR3 regions. Researchers ran a first-round RT-PCR on the TCR CDR3 using the HTBI primer set. TCRdb re-called the multiplex PCR reads with MiXCR, one entry per CDR3 protein. This sample has 600,000 to 800,000 distinct CDR3 sequences, with over 35% found just once. The specimen was blood. Receptor source: a woman aged 40 to 49 with Graves' hyperthyroidism.

The rearrangement links TRBV10-3 to TRBJ1-2; TRBD1 might be the D (6 bases). In germline, CDR1 is ENHRY, CDR2 SYGVKD. The V end lost 7 bases, the J end lost 8 bases, and 14 bases lay between the germline ends. CDR3 length equals 12 residues. The CDR3 protein is CAIKAGDMGYTF. CDR3 nucleotide sequence: TGTGCCATCAAGGCAGGGGATATGGGCTACACCTTC.

This clonotype was detected a few times. This chain links TRBV10-3 with TRBJ2-3, with D possibly being TRBD1 (6 bases). Per germline, CDR1 ENHRY and CDR2 SYGVKD. Trimming removed 6 bases from V and 8 bases from J, with 24 bases in between. The CDR3 totals 16 residues. The CDR3 loop is CAIRVDRRGVRVTQYF. In DNA, the CDR3 is TGTGCCATCAGGGTTGACAGGAGAGGGGTGAGGGTTACGCAGTATTTT.

This clonotype was counted between two and nine times. The genes are TRBV6-4 and TRBJ1-1; D might be TRBD1 (6 bases). The V gene's germline CDR1 is MRHNA and CDR2 SNTAGT. The CDR3 has 15 residues. V lost 3 bases, J lost 2 bases, and 13 bases lay in between. The CDR3 bases are TGTGCCAGCAGTGAGGTCCCAGGGGCCAACACTGAAGCTTTCTTT. This translates into CASSEVPGANTEAFF.

The rearrangement uses TRBV6-5 and TRBJ2-1; D is unresolved. V lost 4 bases, J lost 3 bases, and 13 bases lay in between. From germline, CDR1 is MNHEY and CDR2 SVGAGI. The CDR3 extends over 15 amino acids. The CDR3 DNA reads TGTGCCAGCAGTTCCACCAGTGATTTCTACAATGAGCAGTTCTTC. This gives the protein CASSSTSDFYNEQFF.

The V and J genes are TRBV7-2 and TRBJ2-7; 8 bases fit TRBD2. V dropped 5 bases and J dropped 2; count of bases not matched to a gene: 8. CDR1 and CDR2 (germline): SGHTA, FQGNSA. CDR3 length: 15 residues. This CDR3 reads CASSPTSGLPYEQYF. CDR3 nucleotides: TGTGCCAGCAGCCCCACTAGCGGCTTACCCTACGAGCAGTACTTC.